This T cell receptor (beta chain) was identified in a study of cytomegalovirus exposure and HLA in healthy donors. Study conclusions and caveats: It was 150 to 200 TCR beta chains that were listed as cytomegalovirus-associated. Most CMV-associated TCR beta chains appeared HLA-restricted in a later analysis. Several of the most significant clusters appeared linked to common viral pathogens, based on a later analysis.

A note on this clone: Its target is unknown.

Trimming pared 5 bases from V and 5 bases from J, leaving 10 bases between. The V gene's germline CDR1 is MDHEN and CDR2 SYDVKM. CDR3 size: 13 residues. Primers: 60 Vbeta forward and 13 Jbeta reverse. The repertoire was sequenced with immunoSEQ multiplex PCR; TCRdb's copy has only in-frame clones and lacks some. The sample contains 200,000 to 250,000 clones, about 80% of which appear only once. This chain links TRBV28 with TRBJ1-5; D gene ambiguous. The material sequenced was PBMCs. This TCR derives from a woman between 40 and 50 years old in good health and CMV-seronegative. The CDR3 is CASSPNRDQPQHF. As DNA, the CDR3 is TGTGCCAGCAGTCCCAACCGAGATCAGCCCCAGCATTTT.